The rows below give T cell receptor beta chains drawn from one sample of a study of STAT5B mutations in CD4+ large granular lymphocyte leukemia. Clones were read by immunoSEQ multiplex PCR, and TCRdb kept only the in-frame ones, dropping some. In the table there are about 37,000 clones, about 85% of which are singletons. The source material was CD4+ T cells from blood buffy coats. The receptor source for this set is a human donor in good health. The CDR3 runs from the conserved cysteine through the conserved F or W. The D gene is left open where the match is weak. Only part of the rows carry a size: once, few, many, or a class if the clone is expanded.

clone_size	v_call	j_call	d_call	cdr3_length	cdr3_nt	cdr3_aa
-	TRBV21-1	TRBJ2-7	-	14	-	CASSVGQGAYEQYF
-	TRBV2	TRBJ2-3	TRBD2	13	TGTGCCAGCAGTGTCCCAGCGGGGGATACGCAGTATTTT	CASSVPAGDTQYF
-	TRBV5-1	TRBJ2-4	-	13	TGCGCCAGCAGCTTAATGGGGGAGGACATTCAGTACTTC	CASSLMGEDIQYF
-	TRBV2	TRBJ2-1	TRBD2	19	TGTGCCAGCAGTGGAGGGGGACTAGCGGGCCCCATGGCCTACAATGAGCAGTTCTTC	CASSGGGLAGPMAYNEQFF
-	TRBV28	TRBJ2-7	-	13	TGTGCCAGCAGTCTACGACAGAACTACGAGCAGTACTTC	CASSLRQNYEQYF
-	TRBV28	TRBJ2-7	-	12	TGTGCCAGCAGCTCAGGTGTCTACGAGCAGTACTTC	CASSSGVYEQYF
-	TRBV7-2	TRBJ2-1	-	14	TGTGCCAGCAAGAATCGACTAGGGCACAATGAGCAGTTCTTC	CASKNRLGHNEQFF
once	TRBV11-2	TRBJ2-4	-	13	TGTGCCAGCAGCTTCGTGGCCAAAAACATTCAGTACTTC	CASSFVAKNIQYF
-	TRBV7-2	TRBJ1-2	-	15	TGTGCCAGCAGACCTAGGACGGCCCTTAACTATGGCTACACCTTC	CASRPRTALNYGYTF
-	TRBV6-6	TRBJ2-7	-	15	TGTGCCAGCAGCCCCTTGGCGGCTGTTGCTTACGAGCAGTACTTC	CASSPLAAVAYEQYF
-	TRBV9	TRBJ1-4	-	14	TGTGCCAGCAGCTGGGGGGAGCGTAGTGAAAAACTGTTTTTT	CASSWGERSEKLFF
-	TRBV6-5	TRBJ2-7	TRBD2	13	TGTGCCAGCAGTTCCCCTAGCGGGAGGGCCCCGTACTTC	CASSSPSGRAPYF
-	TRBV28	TRBJ2-3	-	14	TGTGCCAGCAGTTTACCTGCGATCCCAGATACGCAGTATTTT	CASSLPAIPDTQYF
-	TRBV7-8	TRBJ1-1	TRBD1	15	TGTGCCAGCAGCCCACCCGGGACAGTGAACACTGAAGCTTTCTTT	CASSPPGTVNTEAFF
-	TRBV2	TRBJ2-7	-	13	TGTGCCGGAAGGCGGATCCTACGCCACGAGCAGTACTTC	CAGRRILRHEQYF
few	TRBV10-3	TRBJ1-2	-	12	TGTGCCATCAGTGAGAATACCAGTGGCTACACCTTC	CAISENTSGYTF
-	TRBV7-9	TRBJ2-5	-	13	TGTGCCAGCAGTCGAGGGTCCCAAGAGACCCAGTACTTC	CASSRGSQETQYF
-	TRBV28	TRBJ1-4	TRBD1	16	TGTGCCAGCAGCCAACAGGGGGGTACAACTAATGAAAAACTGTTTTTT	CASSQQGGTTNEKLFF
-	TRBV7-2	TRBJ2-5	-	14	TGTGCCAGCAGCTCCGGGACGGGGCAAGAGACCCAGTACTTC	CASSSGTGQETQYF
once	TRBV5-6	TRBJ2-7	TRBD2	14	TGTGCCAGCAGCCCTCGGGGGGGGGTCGACGAGCAGTACTTC	CASSPRGGVDEQYF
once	TRBV19	TRBJ1-1	-	15	TGTGCCAGTAGTGTTACCGGGACGGAGAACACTGAAGCTTTCTTT	CASSVTGTENTEAFF
-	TRBV7-2	TRBJ2-1	-	16	TGTGCCAGCAGCTTTATCCCCTCAGGGGACTACAATGAGCAGTTCTTC	CASSFIPSGDYNEQFF
-	TRBV18	TRBJ1-5	-	15	TGTGCCAGCTCACCAAGTCAGGGCCTGGATCAGCCCCAGCATTTT	CASSPSQGLDQPQHF
-	TRBV11-3	TRBJ1-6	-	14	TGTGCCAGCAGCCTTGGACAGCCCAATTCACCCCTCCACTTT	CASSLGQPNSPLHF
-	TRBV2	TRBJ2-1	TRBD2	14	TGTGCCAGCATAGGGACTAGCGGGAGGGGTGAGCAGTTCTTC	CASIGTSGRGEQFF
-	TRBV5-1	TRBJ1-3	TRBD1	15	TGCGCCAGCAGCTTGGGAAGCAGGGGGCTGTACACCATATATTTT	CASSLGSRGLYTIYF
-	TRBV28	TRBJ2-5	-	13	TGTGCCAGCAGTGTGGAGACTCCCGAGACCCAGTACTTC	CASSVETPETQYF
few	TRBV7-8	TRBJ2-6	-	16	TGTGCCAGCAGCTTAGAGAGGACAGCTGGGGCCAACGTCCTGACTTTC	CASSLERTAGANVLTF